This TCR beta chain was profiled in a study of blood T cell repertoires in COVID-19. Study in general: COVID-19 samples, acute and convalescent, were from the United States, Italy and Spain. PBMCs, B-cell-depleted T cells, or T cells provided the cDNA or gDNA that made up the material.

Individuals drawn from 24 US areas were about 18 to 90 years old. Among Cohort 3 donors, those recovered had two negative PCRs, clearance, or symptom resolution. Assay: immunoSEQ multiplex PCR; the TCRdb copy retains only in-frame clones and omits some. The repertoire holds under 450,000 clones, about 90% seen once, with about 1.5% in the top ten. This TCR was recovered from a man aged 30 to 39 who had recovered from COVID-19. The sample taken for sequencing was PBMCs or T cells enriched from blood (not recorded which).

The CDR3 DNA reads as TGTGCCAGCAATCGGGGGACAGAGGATACGCGTGGCTACACCTTC. Its protein product is CASNRGTEDTRGYTF. The rearrangement joins TRBV9 to TRBJ1-2; 7 nucleotides line up with TRBD1. V was clipped by 6 bases and J by 7 bases; unmatched bases: 15. The germline V gene encodes CDR1 SGDLS and CDR2 YYNGEE. CDR3 length: 15 amino acids.